The 23 T cell receptor beta chains below were found in one sample sequenced in a study of T cell responses to AZD1222 COVID-19 vaccine. The data were produced by immunoSEQ multiplex PCR, yet TCRdb's version contains in-frame clones alone and is incomplete. The table records roughly 150,000 clones, 92% of them present only once. Material: peripheral blood, obtained 28 days after the second AZD1222 dose. The receptors shown here come from an adult who received the AZD1222 COVID-19 vaccine.

The rearrangement joins TRBV5-4 to TRBJ2-1; 8 bases line up with TRBD1. The CDR3 has 13 residues. The germline V gene has CDR1 SGHNT and CDR2 YYREEE (reference sequence). Here the CDR3 DNA reads TGTGTACTACGGGACAGGCATTACAATGAGCAGTTCTTC. Residues: CVLRDRHYNEQFF.

This clone appeared once. The chain joins TRBV7-2 to TRBJ1-5; no clear D gene. From germline, CDR1 is SGHTA and CDR2 FQGNSA. The germline V and J ends were trimmed by 5 bases and 4 bases, with 15 bases remaining between them. The CDR3 spans 15 residues. CDR3 nucleotides: TGTGCCAGCAGCAGACGCCCCTATGGGAATCAGCCCCAGCATTTT. Protein: CASSRRPYGNQPQHF.

The V gene is TRBV10-2, the J gene TRBJ2-5; TRBD2 agrees at 8 bases. V trimming: 4 bases; J trimming: 5 bases; junction bases outside the gene matches: 6. The CDR3 consists of 14 residues. The germline gives CDR1 WSHSY, CDR2 SAAADI. CDR3 amino acids: CASSVAGGWETQYF. CDR3 coding DNA: TGCGCCAGCAGTGTTGCGGGAGGTTGGGAGACCCAGTACTTC.

This chain joins TRBV25-1 and TRBJ1-4; 11 bases match TRBD1. The CDR3 extends over 18 amino acids. V lost 2 bases to trimming and J lost 12 bases; unmatched junction nucleotides: 17. CDR1 is MGHDK, CDR2 SYGVNS, per germline. DNA of the CDR3: TGTGCCAGCAGTGAACCGGGACAGGGGGAAGTTTGGCCGAGGGAACTGTTTTTT. It encodes CASSEPGQGEVWPRELFF.

This rearrangement joins TRBV27 to TRBJ2-7, with D unresolved. The CDR3 runs to 11 residues. CDR1 is MNHEY, CDR2 SMNVEV, per germline (reference sequence). V lost 3 bases to trimming and J lost 6 bases, with 6 bases between them. The CDR3 nucleotides read TGTGCCAGCAGTTTCGGCGGCGAGCAGTACTTC. Protein sequence: CASSFGGEQYF.

The rearrangement links TRBV5-1 to TRBJ1-2; TRBD1 aligns across 7 bases. The junction had 12 bases not matched to a gene; V was cut back by 3 bases and J by 4 bases. The CDR3 is 16 residues long. Germline V gene lookup returns CDR1 SGHRS and CDR2 YFSETQ. CDR3 sequence (DNA): TGCGCCAGCAGCTCCCGGGACAGATACCTTAGCTATGGCTACACCTTC. Amino acid sequence: CASSSRDRYLSYGYTF.

The CDR3 DNA is TGTGCCAGCAGTGAAGAGGGGACATCCTATGGCTACACCTTC. Translating it yields CASSEEGTSYGYTF. The chain joins TRBV25-1 to TRBJ1-2, with a tentative D call TRBD1 (6 bases). Trimming shortened V by 2 bases and J by 4 bases, and 11 bases separated the two germline ends. This CDR3 comprises 14 residues. The germline V gene has CDR1 MGHDK and CDR2 SYGVNS.

In DNA form, the CDR3 reads TGTGCCCGTGAGGCAGGGGGTACAACTAATGAAAAACTGTTTTTT. As protein: CAREAGGTTNEKLFF. The rearrangement uses TRBV21-1 and TRBJ1-4; the D call TRBD1 from the table was never checked on the DNA. TRBV21-1 is a listed pseudogene. This CDR3 comprises 15 residues.

V gene TRBV4-2 combines with J gene TRBJ2-1; 9 nucleotides agree with TRBD2. The length of the CDR3 is 14 residues. Germline V lookup: CDR1 LGHNA, CDR2 YNFKEQ. V lost 0 bases and J lost 6; bases outside the gene matches: 0. CDR3 bases: TGTGCCAGCAGCCAAGATAGCGGGAGCAATGAGCAGTTCTTC. Translation: CASSQDSGSNEQFF.

The rearrangement links TRBV7-2 to TRBJ1-2; perhaps TRBD1 as D (6 bases). The CDR3 length is 16 residues. Looked up from germline, CDR1 is SGHTA and CDR2 is FQGNSA. V was shortened by 5 bases and J by 1 base, with 17 bases between the two germline ends. The CDR3 reads CASSPVGGGNNYGYTF. The CDR3 DNA is TGTGCCAGCAGCCCCGTAGGAGGGGGGAATAACTATGGCTACACCTTC.

V and J are TRBV18 and TRBJ1-1; TRBD1 agrees at 7 bases. This CDR3 has 15 amino acids. Trimming removed 4 bases from V and 5 bases from J; junction bases left unmatched: 10. The germline V gene encodes CDR1 KGHSH and CDR2 LQKENI. The CDR3 sequence: CASSHDEGAQTEAFF. CDR3 bases: TGTGCCAGCTCACATGACGAGGGGGCGCAAACTGAAGCTTTCTTT.

The rearrangement links TRBV19 to TRBJ1-5, with a weak D call TRBD1 (5 bases). Germline V CDR1 and CDR2: LNHDA, SQIVND (reference sequence). The CDR3 has 13 residues. V was pared by 6 bases and J by 7 bases, with 13 bases between. The CDR3 spells CASSKGVRQPQHF. Written as DNA, the CDR3 is TGTGCCAGTAGCAAAGGGGTTCGACAGCCCCAGCATTTT.

The V gene is TRBV27, the J gene TRBJ2-1; D ambiguous. V dropped 6 bases and J dropped 6 bases, with 12 bases sitting between them. Germline CDR1 reads MNHEY; CDR2 reads SMNVEV (reference sequence). The CDR3 contains 13 residues. CDR3 nucleotides: TGTGCCAGCAGACTGGACCTTTTCAATGAGCAGTTCTTC. Its translation: CASRLDLFNEQFF.

About this clone itself: The DNA is omitted, as the CDR3 cannot be located on it reliably, and the CDR3 follows TCRdb's listing. This chain links TRBV18 with TRBJ1-1. The CDR3 is 13 amino acids in total, end residues counted. The germline V gene has CDR1 KGHSH and CDR2 LQKENI. The CDR3 region is CASSRGLEREAFF.

The chain is built from TRBV4-3 and TRBJ1-1; tentative D call: TRBD1 (6 bases). The germline V gene encodes CDR1 LGHNA and CDR2 YSLEER. V lost 0 bases and J 5 bases, leaving 13 bases between the germline ends. The CDR3 totals 15 residues. The CDR3, as DNA: TGCGCCAGCAGCCAAGATACAGGGTTCGCTACTGAAGCTTTCTTT. It yields the protein CASSQDTGFATEAFF.

This clone was observed a single time. The chain couples TRBV2 to TRBJ2-7; TRBD1 matches at 8 bases. This CDR3 comprises 16 residues. With V trimmed by 3 bases and J by 2 bases, 9 bases remained unmatched. CDR1 and CDR2 from the germline V gene are SNHLY and FYNNEI. The CDR3: CASSDRTGKRTYEQYF. The CDR3 nucleotides read TGTGCCAGCAGTGACAGGACAGGGAAAAGAACCTACGAGCAGTACTTC.

V usage is TRBV30 and J usage is TRBJ2-5; D call uncertain. Per germline, CDR1 GTSNPN and CDR2 SVGIG (reference sequence). Between the trimmed V and J ends, which lost 2 bases and 6 bases, there was a span of 7 bases. The CDR3 sequence is 11 residues long. The DNA of the CDR3 is TGTGCCTGGAGTCCTTGGAAGACCCAGTACTTC. This sequence encodes CAWSPWKTQYF.

The CDR3 sequence: CASSEAAGTSYEQYF. The CDR3 DNA follows: TGTGCCAGCAGTGAAGCCGCGGGAACCTCCTACGAGCAGTACTTC. V is TRBV6-1 and J is TRBJ2-7; a possible D gene is TRBD2 (6 bases). V lost 0 bases to trimming and J lost 0 bases, with 9 bases between them. Germline V gene sequence: CDR1 MNHNS, CDR2 SASEGT. There are 15 residues in the CDR3.

The rearrangement uses TRBV12-3 or TRBV12-4 and TRBJ1-2; D ambiguous. This CDR3 has 12 amino acids. V lost 1 base, J lost 4 bases, and 4 bases lay in between. CDR3 amino acids: CASSLVGYGYTF. CDR3 in DNA: TGTGCCAGCAGTTTAGTCGGCTATGGCTACACCTTC.

The chain employs TRBV28 and TRBJ1-2, with D tentatively TRBD1 (6 bases). This CDR3 spans 14 amino acids. Germline V lookup: CDR1 MDHEN, CDR2 SYDVKM. Trimming left V 6 bases short and J 7 bases short, with 18 bases between. CDR3 bases: TGTGCCAGCAGCCCTGGGCTACAGGGTCCTGGCTACACCTTC. It translates to CASSPGLQGPGYTF.

V and J are TRBV7-9 and TRBJ2-1, with D unresolved. The germline V gene has CDR1 SEHNR and CDR2 FQNEAQ (reference sequence). Trimming pared 2 bases from V and 8 bases from J, leaving 13 bases between. This CDR3 has 14 amino acids. In nucleotides, the CDR3 is TGTGCCAGCAGCTTATCCCGACAAGGGCATGAGCAGTTCTTC. This sequence encodes CASSLSRQGHEQFF.

V usage is TRBV28 and J usage is TRBJ1-5, with TRBD1 identical over 8 bases. Germline V gives CDR1 MDHEN, CDR2 SYDVKM. The CDR3 is made up of 16 amino acids. J was trimmed by 6 bases and V by 3 bases; bases with no gene match: 10. The CDR3 protein is CASSFLDRVAGQPQHF. The DNA for the CDR3 is TGTGCCAGCAGTTTCCTGGACAGGGTGGCGGGTCAGCCCCAGCATTTT.

This clone was picked up one time. This sequence joins TRBV19 and TRBJ1-1; 7 nucleotides align to TRBD1. The J segment lost 13 bases and the V segment lost 4 bases, leaving 9 bases of the junction unmatched. There are 12 residues in the CDR3. Germline loops: CDR1 LNHDA, CDR2 SQIVND (reference sequence). The CDR3 reads CASSNGTAYVFF. In DNA form, the CDR3 reads TGTGCCAGTAGTAACGGGACAGCGTATGTTTTCTTT.